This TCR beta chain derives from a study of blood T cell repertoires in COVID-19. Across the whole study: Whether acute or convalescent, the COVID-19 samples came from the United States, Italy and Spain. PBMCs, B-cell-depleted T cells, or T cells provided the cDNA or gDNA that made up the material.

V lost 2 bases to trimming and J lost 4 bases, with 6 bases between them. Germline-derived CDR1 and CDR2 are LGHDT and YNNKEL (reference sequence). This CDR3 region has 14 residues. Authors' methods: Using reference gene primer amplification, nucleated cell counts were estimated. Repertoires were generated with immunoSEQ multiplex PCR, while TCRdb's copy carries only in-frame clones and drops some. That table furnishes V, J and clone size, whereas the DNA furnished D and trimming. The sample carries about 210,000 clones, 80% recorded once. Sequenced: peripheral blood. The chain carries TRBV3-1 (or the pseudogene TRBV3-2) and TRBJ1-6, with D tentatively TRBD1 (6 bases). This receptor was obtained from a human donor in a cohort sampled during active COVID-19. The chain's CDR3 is CASSQQGYNSPLHF. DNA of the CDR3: TGTGCCAGCAGCCAACAGGGGTATAATTCACCCCTCCACTTT.